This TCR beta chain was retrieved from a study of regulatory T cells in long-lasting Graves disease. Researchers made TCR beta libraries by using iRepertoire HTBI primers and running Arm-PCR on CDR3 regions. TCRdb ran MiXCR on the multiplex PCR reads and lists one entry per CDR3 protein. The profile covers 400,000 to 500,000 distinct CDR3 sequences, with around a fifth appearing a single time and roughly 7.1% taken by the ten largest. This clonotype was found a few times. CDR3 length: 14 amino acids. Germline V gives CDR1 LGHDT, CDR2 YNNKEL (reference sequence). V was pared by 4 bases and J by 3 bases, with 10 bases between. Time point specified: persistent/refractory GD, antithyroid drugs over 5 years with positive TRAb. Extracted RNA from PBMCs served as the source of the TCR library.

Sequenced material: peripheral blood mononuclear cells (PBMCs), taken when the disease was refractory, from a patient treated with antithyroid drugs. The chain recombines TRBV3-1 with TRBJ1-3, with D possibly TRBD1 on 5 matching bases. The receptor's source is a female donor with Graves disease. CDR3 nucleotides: TGTGCCAGCAGCCTTCAGGGAGGTGGAAACACCATATATTTT. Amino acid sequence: CASSLQGGGNTIYF.